The clone carrying this T cell receptor beta chain is a singleton in its sample. These data come from a study of blood T cell repertoires in COVID-19. Study details: T cells, B-cell-depleted T cells, or PBMCs provided the cDNA or gDNA that served as material.

Germline lookup yields CDR1 LNHNV and CDR2 YYDKDF (reference sequence). The V end lost 5 bases, the J end lost 14 bases, and 18 bases lay between the germline ends. The CDR3 runs to 13 residues. Original processing notes: It was from reference gene primer amplification that nucleated cell counts were estimated. This table comes from immunoSEQ multiplex PCR, and its TCRdb copy is limited to in-frame clones, with some not included. V and J calls and clone size are those listed in that table; D and trimming were worked out from the DNA. The table lists over 250,000 clones, around 89% of them singletons.

The specimen sequenced was peripheral blood. The sequence was collected from a woman between 40 and 55 years old who had recovered from COVID-19. This chain uses TRBV15 with TRBJ1-4; D remains unclear. As DNA, the CDR3 is TGTGCCACCAGCGCGGGCCCGTCTGTTGCTCTGTTTTTT. This encodes CATSAGPSVALFF.